This T cell receptor beta chain was found in a study of T cell changes during pregnancy in multiple sclerosis. Between the trimmed V and J ends, which lost 0 bases and 7 bases, there was a span of 7 bases. This CDR3 is 13 amino acids long. Per germline, CDR1 SGDLS and CDR2 YYNGEE. Measured with immunoSEQ multiplex PCR; TCRdb has only the in-frame clones, and not every one. The profile covers 35,000 or so clones, with roughly nine tenths appearing a single time and roughly 0.46% taken by the ten largest. The sample in question was CD4+ T cells from peripheral blood mononuclear cells, obtained after pregnancy. This clonotype was sampled from a female donor with multiple sclerosis, enrolled in a pregnancy study. The genes are TRBV9 and TRBJ2-2; a weak D match, TRBD2 (6 bases). The CDR3 protein is CASSVASVGELFF. DNA for the CDR3: TGTGCCAGCAGCGTAGCTAGCGTCGGGGAGCTGTTTTTT.